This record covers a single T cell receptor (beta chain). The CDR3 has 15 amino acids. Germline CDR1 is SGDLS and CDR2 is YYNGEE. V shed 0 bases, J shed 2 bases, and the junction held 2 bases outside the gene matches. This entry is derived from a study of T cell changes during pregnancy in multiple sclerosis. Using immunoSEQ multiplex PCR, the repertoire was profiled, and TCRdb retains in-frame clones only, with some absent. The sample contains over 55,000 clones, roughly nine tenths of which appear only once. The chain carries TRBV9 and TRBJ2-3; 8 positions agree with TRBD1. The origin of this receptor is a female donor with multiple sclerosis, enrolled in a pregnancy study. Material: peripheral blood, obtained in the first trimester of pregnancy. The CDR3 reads CASSVGGQDTDTQYF. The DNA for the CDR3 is TGTGCCAGCAGCGTAGGGGGACAGGACACAGATACGCAGTATTTT.